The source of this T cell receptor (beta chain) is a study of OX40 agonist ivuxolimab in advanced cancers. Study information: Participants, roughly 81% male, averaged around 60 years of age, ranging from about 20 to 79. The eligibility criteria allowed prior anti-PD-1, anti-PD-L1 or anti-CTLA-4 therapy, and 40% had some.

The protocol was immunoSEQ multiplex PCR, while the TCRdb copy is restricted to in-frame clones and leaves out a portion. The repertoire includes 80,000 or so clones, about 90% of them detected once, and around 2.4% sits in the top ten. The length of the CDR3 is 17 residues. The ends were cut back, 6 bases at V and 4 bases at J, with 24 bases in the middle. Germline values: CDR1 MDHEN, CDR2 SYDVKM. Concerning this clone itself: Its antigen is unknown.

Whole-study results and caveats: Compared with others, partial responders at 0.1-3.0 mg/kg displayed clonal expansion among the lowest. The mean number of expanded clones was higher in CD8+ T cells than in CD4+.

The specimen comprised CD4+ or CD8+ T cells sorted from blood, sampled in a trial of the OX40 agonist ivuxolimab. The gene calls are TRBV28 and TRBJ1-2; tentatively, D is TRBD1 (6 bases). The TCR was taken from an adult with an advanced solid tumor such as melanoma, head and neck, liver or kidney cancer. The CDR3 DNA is TGTGCCAGCAGCCTAGGGGGGCCTATGGTCTGGGGCTATGGCTACACCTTC. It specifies CASSLGGPMVWGYGYTF.